This T cell receptor beta chain is from a study of molecular identifiers for immune sequencing clone quantification. Study information: In replicates, RNA taken from roughly 18,000 or 92,000 naive CD8 cells was divided five ways, and four portions underwent sequencing.

V dropped 7 bases and J dropped 8 bases, with 17 bases sitting between them. The CDR3 is made up of 13 amino acids. The germline V gene has CDR1 MGHRA and CDR2 YSYEKL. This clonotype occurred many times. TCRdb ran MiXCR on the PCR reads and lists one entry per CDR3 protein. There are 460,000 or so distinct CDR3 sequences in the sample; about a quarter occur only once, and roughly 0.77% lies in the top ten. J is TRBJ2-5 and V is TRBV4-1; D assignment may be TRBD1 or TRBD2 (5 bases each). This receptor was taken from a human donor in good health. Some libraries in this study had Jurkat cell RNA spiked in. What was sequenced was naive CD8+ T cells from blood, with Jurkat cell RNA spiked in. Sample subset: FACS-sorted CD8+CD4-CCR7+CD45RA+ naive T cells. CDR3 sequence reads: CASMPDNGDTQYF. CDR3 in DNA: TGCGCCAGCATGCCGGACAACGGGGATACCCAGTACTTC.